The 11 T cell receptor beta chains below all came from one sample that was sequenced in a study of PD-L1 blockade in urothelial cancer. Sequencing used immunoSEQ multiplex PCR; TCRdb keeps in-frame clones, though not all of them. Among tens of thousands of clones listed, approximately 90% were seen once. The source material was PBMCs, sampled around atezolizumab (anti-PD-L1) treatment. The source is a man aged 55-75 years with urothelial cancer.

The chain uses TRBV5-1 and TRBJ2-2; no firm D call. Germline CDR1 SGHRS, CDR2 YFSETQ. The germline V and J ends were trimmed by 4 bases and 1 base, with 11 bases remaining between them. This CDR3 region has 15 residues. The CDR3 sequence is CASSLDDGNTGELFF. DNA of the CDR3: TGCGCCAGCAGCCTAGATGACGGGAACACCGGGGAGCTGTTTTTT.

This clone was seen only a few times. The chain employs TRBV7-2 and TRBJ2-7; the match to TRBD2 covers 11 bases. Unmatched junction bases numbered 10, after V lost 5 bases and J lost 7 bases. CDR1 SGHTA and CDR2 FQGNSA come from the germline V gene. CDR3 length: 15 residues. The CDR3 loop is CASSPDSGRAREQYF. CDR3 nucleotide sequence: TGTGCCAGCAGCCCGGATAGCGGGAGGGCTCGAGAGCAGTACTTC.

The chain has TRBV19 and TRBJ2-1; D is perhaps TRBD2 (7 bases). V was cut by 11 bases and J by 4 bases, with 15 bases left in between. The CDR3 consists of 13 residues. Germline CDR1 is LNHDA and CDR2 is SQIVND (reference sequence). The CDR3 DNA follows: TGTGCCGGACTTGAGGGGGGGTACAATGAGCAGTTCTTC. Protein product: CAGLEGGYNEQFF. The whole variable domain, filled in from reference TRBV19 and TRBJ2-1, reads DGGITQSPKYLFRKEGQNVTLSCEQNLNHDAMYWYRQDPGQGLRLIYYSQIVNDFQKGDIAEGYSVSREKKESFPLTVTSAQKNPTAFYLCAGLEGGYNEQFFGPGTRLTVL.

This rearrangement joins TRBV27 to TRBJ2-1, with 9 nucleotides matching TRBD1. CDR1 and CDR2 (germline): MNHEY, SMNVEV (reference sequence). J gave up 0 bases and V 5 bases, and 5 bases lay outside the gene matches. This CDR3 is 16 amino acids long. Here the CDR3 DNA reads TGTGCCAGCAGTGGGGGGACAGGGAGCTCCTACAATGAGCAGTTCTTC. This gives the protein CASSGGTGSSYNEQFF.

The genes are TRBV7-9 and TRBJ2-7; 10 bases match TRBD1. The CDR3 length is 13 residues. Germline V gives CDR1 SEHNR, CDR2 FQNEAQ (reference sequence). V lost 8 bases and J lost 7; bases outside the gene matches: 8. DNA for the CDR3: TGTGCCAGCGGGACAGGGGCCCTCGGGGAGCAGTACTTC. Translation: CASGTGALGEQYF.

The rearrangement uses TRBV7-3 and TRBJ1-1; a weak D match, TRBD1 (5 bases). The CDR3 extends over 14 amino acids. The germline gives CDR1 SGHTA, CDR2 FQGTGA. V dropped 4 bases and J dropped 4 bases, with 13 bases sitting between them. The CDR3: CASSSRGEATEAFF. The DNA for the CDR3 is TGTGCCAGCAGCTCCCGGGGGGAGGCCACTGAAGCTTTCTTT.

This clone has only one observation. The rearrangement links TRBV10-3 to TRBJ2-5; maybe TRBD2 (5 bases). The assigned J gene may be wrong: the sequence end matches TRBJ2-7 better. Germline V gene lookup returns CDR1 ENHRY and CDR2 SYGVKD. This CDR3 contains 13 residues. The CDR3 DNA reads TGTGCCATCACCCATACTTCGGGGTACGAGCAGTACTTC. Translating gives CAITHTSGYEQYF.

The chain joins TRBV28 to TRBJ1-2; 10 bases line up with TRBD1. Germline V gene lookup returns CDR1 MDHEN and CDR2 SYDVKM. The ends lost 5 bases at V and 4 bases at J; junction bases unmatched: 7. This CDR3 contains 15 residues. CDR3 protein: CASSIGTGVFYGYTF. Here the CDR3 DNA reads TGTGCCAGCAGTATCGGGACAGGGGTTTTCTATGGCTACACCTTC.

The gene calls are TRBV12-2 and TRBJ1-2; the DNA was not used to check the table's D call, TRBD1. TRBV12-2 counts as a pseudogene. The CDR3 runs 16 residues. CDR3 in DNA: TGTGCAAGTCGCTTAGCCCACGTAAGCAGGGGAGATGGCTACACCTTC. Its protein product is CASRLAHVSRGDGYTF.

The V and J genes are TRBV18 and TRBJ1-1; 9 bases are a match to TRBD1. CDR1 is KGHSH and CDR2 is LQKENI in the germline V gene. Unmatched junction bases numbered 8, after V lost 2 bases and J lost 4 bases. The CDR3 spans 16 residues. Here the CDR3 reads CASSPTQGAHSTEAFF. Written as DNA, the CDR3 is TGTGCCAGCTCACCAACACAGGGGGCGCATAGCACTGAAGCTTTCTTT.

A few counts support this clone. The genes are TRBV5-1 and TRBJ1-1, with TRBD1 matching over 7 bases. The CDR3 runs to 16 residues. Germline V gene sequence: CDR1 SGHRS, CDR2 YFSETQ. J lost 3 bases, V lost 0 bases, and 8 bases had no gene match. The CDR3 coding sequence is TGCGCCAGCAGCTTGGACTTATATACAGGGGACACTGAAGCTTTCTTT. Its translation: CASSLDLYTGDTEAFF.